These T cell receptor beta chains were read from a single sample in a study of chemoradiotherapy in HPV16-positive cancers. This table comes from immunoSEQ multiplex PCR, and its TCRdb copy is limited to in-frame clones, with some not included. This table holds approximately 12,000 clones, approximately 90% found once. Sequenced here: blood, sampled from a patient who underwent chemoradiotherapy. The receptors were sampled from a human donor with HPV-associated anogenital cancer. Each CDR3 is given with its conserved first and last residue. D genes are given only for firm matches. Size values are once, few and many counts, or a class for expanded clones, and some rows have none.

V gene	D gene	clone size	J gene	CDR3 protein	CDR3 DNA
TRBV11-3	.	.	TRBJ2-1	CASSLRGELNEQFF	TGTGCCAGCAGCTTAAGGGGGGAATTGAATGAGCAGTTCTTC
TRBV28	.	.	TRBJ1-2	CASRLDGYTF	TGTGCCAGCAGGCTAGACGGCTACACCTTC
TRBV5-1	.	.	TRBJ2-2	CASTTDWSGELFF	TGCGCCAGCACCACCGACTGGTCCGGGGAGCTGTTTTTT
TRBV28	TRBD2	.	TRBJ2-5	CASSFPPDGGSQETQYF	TGTGCCAGCAGTTTTCCCCCAGACGGGGGGTCTCAAGAGACCCAGTACTTC
TRBV28	TRBD1	.	TRBJ1-2	CASSSGQVRSYGYTF	TGTGCCAGCAGTTCCGGACAGGTTCGAAGCTATGGCTACACCTTC
TRBV9	TRBD1	.	TRBJ1-1	CASSYGQVRTEAFF	TGTGCCAGCAGCTACGGACAGGTGAGAACTGAAGCTTTCTTT
TRBV6-5	.	.	TRBJ1-5	CASSYSAVSNQPQHF	TGTGCCAGCAGTTACTCGGCAGTTAGCAATCAGCCCCAGCATTTT
TRBV6-5	.	.	TRBJ2-3	CASGPGGPTDTQYF	TGTGCCAGTGGGCCGGGGGGCCCCACAGATACGCAGTATTTT
TRBV7-2	.	.	TRBJ1-1	CASSHGQNTEAFF	TGTGCCAGCAGCCATGGACAGAACACTGAAGCTTTCTTT
TRBV4-1	TRBD1	.	TRBJ2-5	CASSQYRGRETQYF	TGCGCCAGCAGCCAATACAGGGGGCGAGAGACCCAGTACTTC
TRBV4-1	.	.	TRBJ2-3	CASSSPTELSTDTQYF	TGCGCCAGCAGCTCACCAACGGAGCTATCCACAGATACGCAGTATTTT
TRBV7-6	TRBD2	.	TRBJ2-3	CASSLESPASGGPDTQYF	TGTGCCAGCAGCTTAGAGTCCCCCGCCAGCGGGGGGCCAGATACGCAGTATTTT
TRBV7-8	.	.	TRBJ2-2	CASSLRRDLTGELFF	TGTGCCAGCAGCTTACGGCGGGATCTCACCGGGGAGCTGTTTTTT
TRBV14	.	.	TRBJ1-2	CASSQDWGGYGYTF	TGTGCCAGCAGCCAAGATTGGGGGGGTTATGGCTACACCTTC
TRBV5-1	.	.	TRBJ1-2	CASSLGDNYGYTF	TGCGCCAGCAGCTTGGGGGACAACTATGGCTACACCTTC
TRBV29-1	.	once	TRBJ2-7	CSVKKDARPYEQYF	TGCAGCGTCAAAAAGGACGCGCGCCCCTACGAGCAGTACTTC
TRBV7-2	.	once	TRBJ2-7	CASSLFYFRGASNFYEQYF	TGTGCCAGCAGCTTATTTTATTTTCGGGGGGCGAGCAATTTCTACGAGCAGTACTTC
TRBV6-1	.	.	TRBJ1-1	CASSVGPYNTEAFF	TGTGCCAGCAGTGTCGGTCCTTATAACACTGAAGCTTTCTTT
TRBV6-1	.	.	TRBJ1-3	CASSIDEDSGNTIYF	TGTGCCAGCAGTATTGACGAGGACTCTGGAAACACCATATATTTT
TRBV4-3	TRBD1	.	TRBJ1-2	CASSQDPGQGAKGYTF	TGCGCCAGCAGCCAAGATCCGGGACAGGGGGCTAAAGGCTACACCTTC
TRBV13	.	.	TRBJ2-7	CASSLGWGLYF	TGTGCCAGCAGCTTAGGCTGGGGTCTGTACTTC
TRBV6-5	.	.	TRBJ1-2	CASSYDSAKYGYTF	TGTGCCAGCAGTTACGACAGCGCAAAATATGGCTACACCTTC
TRBV27	.	.	TRBJ1-1	CASSFQASGEAFF	TGTGCCAGCAGTTTCCAGGCCTCGGGTGAAGCTTTCTTT
TRBV9	.	.	TRBJ2-3	CASSVALGGTDTQYF	TGTGCCAGCAGCGTAGCTCTGGGGGGCACAGATACGCAGTATTTT
TRBV6-6	TRBD2	.	TRBJ2-2	CASRGEGPGELFF	TGTGCCAGCAGGGGGGAGGGCCCCGGGGAGCTGTTTTTT
TRBV29-1	TRBD1	.	TRBJ1-1	CSGRPDRGNTEAFF	TGCAGCGGCCGACCGGACAGGGGGAACACTGAAGCTTTCTTT
TRBV6-6	TRBD1	.	TRBJ2-7	CASSYPGTGGYEQYF	TGTGCCAGCAGTTACCCCGGGACAGGGGGTTACGAGCAGTACTTC
TRBV7-9	.	once	TRBJ1-1	CASSVARRGNTEAFF	TGTGCCAGCAGCGTAGCCCGTCGGGGGAACACTGAAGCTTTCTTT
TRBV27	.	.	TRBJ2-5	CASSPSTSRAQRIKTQYF	TGTGCCAGCAGTCCATCGACTTCCAGGGCCCAGCGGATTAAGACCCAGTACTTC
TRBV11-2	.	.	TRBJ2-7	CASSLGGVDDEQYF	TGTGCCAGCAGCTTAGGGGGGGTTGACGACGAGCAGTACTTC
TRBV11-2	.	.	TRBJ1-2	CASSSQRSGGMYGYTF	TGTGCCAGCAGTTCGCAGAGATCCGGAGGGATGTATGGCTACACCTTC
TRBV10-3	.	.	TRBJ1-1	CAISGSSGSTEAFF	TGTGCCATTTCGGGCTCCTCGGGGAGCACTGAAGCTTTCTTT
TRBV15	TRBD1	.	TRBJ1-1	CATSIIRTGSTEAFF	TGTGCCACCAGCATAATAAGGACAGGGAGCACTGAAGCTTTCTTT
TRBV9	.	.	TRBJ2-3	CASSPRGTDTQYF	TGTGCCAGCAGCCCAAGGGGGACAGATACGCAGTATTTT
TRBV11-2	.	.	TRBJ1-6	CASSFRGQNSPLHF	TGTGCCAGCAGCTTCAGGGGTCAAAATTCACCCCTCCACTTT
TRBV4-3	TRBD1	.	TRBJ1-2	CASSQDGSGTGGYGGYTF	TGCGCCAGCAGCCAAGATGGGAGCGGGACAGGGGGCTATGGGGGCTACACCTTC
TRBV4-3	.	few	TRBJ2-7	CASSQSSSYEQYF	TGCGCCAGCAGCCAGTCCAGCTCCTACGAGCAGTACTTC
TRBV7-8	.	.	TRBJ1-4	CASSRQSRDEKLFF	TGTGCCAGCAGCCGACAGTCACGAGATGAAAAACTGTTTTTT
TRBV6-5	.	.	TRBJ1-4	CASRGTGRNEKLFF	TGTGCCAGCAGGGGAACAGGGAGGAATGAAAAACTGTTTTTT
TRBV2	TRBD2	.	TRBJ2-2	CASSEGLAGGPAGELFF	TGTGCCAGCAGTGAGGGCCTAGCGGGGGGGCCGGCCGGGGAGCTGTTTTTT
TRBV7-3	TRBD2	.	TRBJ2-4	CASSFVPGLAGGSGIQYF	TGTGCCAGCAGCTTCGTCCCGGGACTAGCGGGGGGCTCAGGCATTCAGTACTTC
TRBV6-6	.	.	TRBJ2-2	CASSPVILGTGELFF	TGTGCCAGCAGTCCCGTTATCTTGGGGACCGGGGAGCTGTTTTTT
TRBV5-6	.	.	TRBJ2-7	CASSLAGASYEQYF	TGTGCCAGCAGTCTTGCGGGGGCGTCCTACGAGCAGTACTTC